One and the same sample provided the 17 T cell receptor beta chains below, sequenced in a study of blood T cells in healthy people across ages. Combining a sample-barcoded 5' primer with a J-beta primer mix, a second PCR ran for roughly 6 to 12 cycles. MiXCR, run by TCRdb on the 5' RACE reads, gives a single entry per CDR3 protein. The top ten clones hold around 0.75% of a sample with under 1,100,000 distinct CDR3 sequences, 20% to 25% of them seen once. The same sample was also used in a study of T cells of mothers and their children.

The sample was blood. Receptors were obtained from a girl under 10 years old in good health.

This clonotype was found a few times. The chain uses TRBV6-5 and TRBJ2-5, with TRBD2 matching over 7 bases. The CDR3 sequence is 16 residues long. Germline trimming cut 1 base from V and 1 base from J; bases unmatched to any gene: 6. Germline CDR1 MNHEY, CDR2 SVGAGI. CDR3: CASSYLGGWSQETQYF. The CDR3 DNA follows: TGTGCCAGCAGTTACTTGGGGGGGTGGTCCCAAGAGACCCAGTACTTC.

The genes are TRBV20-1 and TRBJ1-1; maybe TRBD1 (6 bases). Germline CDR1 reads DFQATT; CDR2 reads SNEGSKA (reference sequence). Trimming left V 4 bases short and J 0 bases short, with 9 bases between. The CDR3 runs to 13 residues. CDR3 bases: TGCAGTGCTAACAGGGACTTGAACACTGAAGCTTTCTTT. Protein product: CSANRDLNTEAFF.

The V and J genes are TRBV28 and TRBJ2-7; TRBD1 aligns across 7 bases. This CDR3 spans 15 amino acids. Trimming cost V 6 bases and J 2 bases; bases outside gene matches: 10. CDR1 and CDR2 (germline): MDHEN, SYDVKM. CDR3 sequence: CASSNTGDLPYEQYF. CDR3 DNA: TGTGCCAGCAGCAACACAGGGGATCTTCCCTACGAGCAGTACTTC.

This clonotype was counted a single time. The rearrangement joins TRBV10-3 to TRBJ2-6; 9 bases are shared with TRBD1. Germline CDR1 reads ENHRY; CDR2 reads SYGVKD. V dropped 4 bases and J dropped 0; count of bases not matched to a gene: 16. CDR3 length: 21 residues. The CDR3, as DNA: TGTGCCATCAGTGTCTTTGGCGGAGTTGGGACAGGGTACTCTGGGGCCAACGTCCTGACTTTC. It is translated as CAISVFGGVGTGYSGANVLTF.

The chain couples TRBV29-1 to TRBJ1-1, with D possibly TRBD1 on 5 matching bases. The V end lost 7 bases, the J end lost 1 base, and 10 bases lay between the germline ends. Germline lookup yields CDR1 SQVTM and CDR2 ANQGSEA. The CDR3 length is 12 residues. The CDR3 reads CSAGHPNTEAFF. The CDR3 DNA reads as TGCAGCGCCGGACACCCGAACACTGAAGCTTTCTTT.

The V gene is TRBV29-1, the J gene TRBJ2-7; 7 bases line up with TRBD1. The J call is uncertain, as TRBJ2-5 better fits the DNA end. CDR3 size: 12 residues. Germline CDR1 SQVTM, CDR2 ANQGSEA. The CDR3 sequence is CSGQGQQETQYF. The CDR3 bases are TGCAGCGGCCAGGGACAGCAAGAGACCCAGTACTTC.

The CDR3 bases are TGCAGCGTAGAATGGGAGGGAGGGCCCTACAATGAGCAGTTCTTC. Protein: CSVEWEGGPYNEQFF. This chain uses TRBV29-1 with TRBJ2-1; 7 nucleotides line up with TRBD2. This CDR3 region has 15 residues. V lost 6 bases, J lost 2 bases, and 10 bases stayed unmatched. CDR1 is SQVTM, CDR2 ANQGSEA, per germline.

The sample holds a few counts of this clonotype. This chain uses TRBV3-1 with TRBJ1-1; D gene unclear. The CDR3 has 14 residues. The V end lost 2 bases, the J end lost 2 bases, and 9 bases lay between the germline ends. Germline V gene sequence: CDR1 LGHDT, CDR2 YNNKEL (reference sequence). CDR3 sequence: CASSQQRKNTEAFF. CDR3 nucleotides: TGTGCCAGCAGCCAACAGAGGAAAAACACTGAAGCTTTCTTT.

This clonotype was observed a handful of times. The gene calls are TRBV12-3 or TRBV12-4 and TRBJ1-4; D gene unclear. Trimming stripped 3 bases from V and 0 bases from J, with 14 bases between. This CDR3 region has 17 residues. In DNA, the CDR3 is TGTGCCAGCAGTTTGAACTTTCGGATTTCAACTAATGAAAAACTGTTTTTT. This translates into CASSLNFRISTNEKLFF.

This clonotype was found a few times. The chain uses TRBV6-6 and TRBJ1-1; 7 bases map to TRBD1. The trim removed 7 bases at V and 8 bases at J, leaving 10 bases unmatched. Germline V gene data show CDR1 as MNHNY and CDR2 as SVGAGI (reference sequence). The CDR3 totals 13 residues. CDR3 residues: CASKHTGTEEAFF. In DNA form, the CDR3 reads TGTGCCAGCAAACATACCGGGACAGAAGAAGCTTTCTTT.

This clonotype was counted only a few times. J is TRBJ2-2 and V is TRBV28, with D perhaps being TRBD1 or TRBD2 (6 bases each). V shed 4 bases and J shed 7 bases, with 16 bases lying between them. The CDR3 covers 15 residues. In germline, CDR1 is MDHEN, CDR2 SYDVKM. In DNA, the CDR3 is TGTGCCAGCAGTTCTGGAGGGGGGCGCGGCGGGGAGCTGTTTTTT. Translating gives CASSSGGGRGGELFF. Variable domain in full (rest from reference TRBV28 and TRBJ2-2): DVKVTQSSRYLVKRTGEKVFLECVQDMDHENMFWYRQDPGLGLRLIYFSYDVKMKEKGDIPEGYSVSREKKERFSLILESASTNQTSMYLCASSSGGGRGGELFFGEGSRLTVL.

This clonotype showed up just a few times. V and J are TRBV29-1 and TRBJ2-7, with 9 bases fitting TRBD2. The CDR3 consists of 12 residues. Germline V gene sequence: CDR1 SQVTM, CDR2 ANQGSEA. V gave up 3 bases and J gave up 7 bases; unmatched junction bases: 4. In nucleotides, the CDR3 is TGCAGCGTTGAGGAGCGGGGGGCGGAGCAGTACTTC. Protein product: CSVEERGAEQYF.

This chain links TRBV7-6 with TRBJ2-7, with unresolved D. Deletions cut 5 bases from V and 2 bases from J, with 7 bases between. Germline loops: CDR1 SGHVS, CDR2 FNYEAQ. CDR3 length: 12 amino acids. CDR3 sequence (DNA): TGTGCCAGCAGCGACGACACCTACGAGCAGTACTTC. It yields the protein CASSDDTYEQYF.

In its sample, this clonotype was seen a few times. The chain recombines TRBV29-1 with TRBJ1-1; D ambiguous. This CDR3 spans 14 amino acids. With 8 bases removed from V and 0 bases from J, the gap between germline ends came to 16 bases. Germline V gene sequence: CDR1 SQVTM, CDR2 ANQGSEA. The CDR3 is CSLVRRTLNTEAFF. CDR3 nucleotide sequence: TGCAGCCTTGTCCGCAGAACCTTGAACACTGAAGCTTTCTTT.

This clonotype has more than one count but fewer than ten. This chain links TRBV7-8 with TRBJ2-5; 9 nucleotides agree with TRBD1. After removal of 2 bases from V and 4 bases from J, the junction contained 8 bases not matched to a gene. The CDR3 covers 16 residues. Per germline, CDR1 SGHVS and CDR2 FQNEAQ. Here the CDR3 reads CASSLNPGTGLETQYF. The CDR3 DNA sequence: TGTGCCAGCAGCTTAAACCCCGGGACAGGGTTAGAGACCCAGTACTTC.

The chain combines TRBV4-3 with TRBJ2-2, with a possible D match to TRBD1 (6 bases). Germline V gene lookup returns CDR1 LGHNA and CDR2 YSLEER. Trimming stripped 0 bases from V and 0 bases from J, with 8 bases between. This CDR3 comprises 16 residues. The CDR3 region has the DNA TGCGCCAGCAGCCAAGATGGGACACCGAACACCGGGGAGCTGTTTTTT. Its protein is CASSQDGTPNTGELFF.

Only a few counts were recorded for this clonotype. The chain carries TRBV3-1 and TRBJ1-2; D gene ambiguous. There are 13 residues in the CDR3. Germline CDR1 LGHDT, CDR2 YNNKEL (reference sequence). The V and J ends lost 2 bases and 8 bases respectively, with 12 bases between them. CDR3 in amino acids: CASSQRAETGYTF. CDR3 nucleotide sequence: TGTGCCAGCAGCCAAAGGGCAGAAACCGGCTACACCTTC.